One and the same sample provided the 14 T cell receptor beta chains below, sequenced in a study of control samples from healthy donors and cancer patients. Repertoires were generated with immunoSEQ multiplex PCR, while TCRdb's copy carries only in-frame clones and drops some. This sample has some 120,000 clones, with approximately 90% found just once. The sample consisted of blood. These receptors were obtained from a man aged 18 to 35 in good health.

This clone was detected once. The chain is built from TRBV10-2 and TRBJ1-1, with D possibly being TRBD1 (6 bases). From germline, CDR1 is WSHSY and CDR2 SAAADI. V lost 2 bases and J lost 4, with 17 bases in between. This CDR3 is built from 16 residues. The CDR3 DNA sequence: TGCGCCAGCAGTGAGCTTAAGGGACGAGGGGGCACTGAAGCTTTCTTT. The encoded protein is CASSELKGRGGTEAFF.

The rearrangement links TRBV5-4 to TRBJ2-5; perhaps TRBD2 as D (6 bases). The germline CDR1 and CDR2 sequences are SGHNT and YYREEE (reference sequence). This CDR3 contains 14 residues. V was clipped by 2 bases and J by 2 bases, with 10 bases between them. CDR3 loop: CASSLGGGQETQYF. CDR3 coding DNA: TGTGCCAGCAGCTTAGGTGGGGGGCAAGAGACCCAGTACTTC.

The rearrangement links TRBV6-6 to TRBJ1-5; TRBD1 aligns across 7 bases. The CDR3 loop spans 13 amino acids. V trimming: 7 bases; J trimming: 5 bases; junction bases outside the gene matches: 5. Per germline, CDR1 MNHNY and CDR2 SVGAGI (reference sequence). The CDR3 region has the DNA TGTGCCAGCAACAGGGGAAGAGATCAGCCCCAGCATTTT. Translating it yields CASNRGRDQPQHF.

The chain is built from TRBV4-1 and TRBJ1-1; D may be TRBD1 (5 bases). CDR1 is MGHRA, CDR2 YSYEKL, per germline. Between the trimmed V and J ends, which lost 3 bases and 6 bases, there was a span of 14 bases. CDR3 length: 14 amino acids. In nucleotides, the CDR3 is TGCGCCAGCAGCCATTACTCAGGGTCGGCTGAAGCTTTCTTT. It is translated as CASSHYSGSAEAFF.

The CDR3 region is CATGGLAFNIQYF. DNA for the CDR3: TGTGCCACTGGCGGACTAGCCTTCAACATTCAGTACTTC. V usage is TRBV15 and J usage is TRBJ2-4; the match to TRBD2 covers 8 bases. The CDR3 is 13 amino acids. Trimming cost V 9 bases and J 7 bases; bases outside gene matches: 8. Germline-derived CDR1 and CDR2 are LNHNV and YYDKDF (reference sequence). Filled out from reference TRBV15 and TRBJ2-4, the complete variable domain reads DAMVIQNPRYQVTQFGKPVTLSCSQTLNHNVMYWYQQKSSQAPKLLFHYYDKDFNNEADTPDNFQSRRPNTSFCFLDIRSPGLGDTAMYLCATGGLAFNIQYFGAGTRLSVL.

Here the CDR3 reads CASSREIVGQVFWGAFF. DNA of the CDR3: TGTGCCAGCAGCCGAGAGATAGTGGGACAGGTCTTTTGGGGCGCTTTCTTT. The chain couples TRBV4-2 to TRBJ1-1; 8 bases align to TRBD1. The length of the CDR3 is 17 residues. In germline, CDR1 is LGHNA, CDR2 YNFKEQ. The V segment lost 4 bases and the J segment 11 bases; nucleotides outside the gene matches: 21.

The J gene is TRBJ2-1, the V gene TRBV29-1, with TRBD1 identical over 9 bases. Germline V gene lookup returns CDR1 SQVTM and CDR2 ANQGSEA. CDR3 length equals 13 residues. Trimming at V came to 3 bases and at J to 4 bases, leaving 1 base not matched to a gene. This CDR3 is CSVETGGYNEQFF. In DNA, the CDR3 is TGCAGCGTTGAGACAGGGGGGTACAATGAGCAGTTCTTC.

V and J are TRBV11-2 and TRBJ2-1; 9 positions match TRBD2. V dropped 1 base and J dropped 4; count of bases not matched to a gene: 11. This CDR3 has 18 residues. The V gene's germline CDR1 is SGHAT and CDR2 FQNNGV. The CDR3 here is CASSLVRGGLIVYNEQFF. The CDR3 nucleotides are TGTGCCAGCAGCTTAGTGCGGGGGGGGCTGATTGTGTACAATGAGCAGTTCTTC.

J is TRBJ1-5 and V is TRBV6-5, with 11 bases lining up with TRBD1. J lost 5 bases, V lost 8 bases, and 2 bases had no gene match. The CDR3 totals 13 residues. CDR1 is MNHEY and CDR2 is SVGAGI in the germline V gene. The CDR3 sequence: CASGDRGDQPQHF. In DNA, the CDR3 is TGTGCCAGCGGGGACAGGGGGGATCAGCCCCAGCATTTT.

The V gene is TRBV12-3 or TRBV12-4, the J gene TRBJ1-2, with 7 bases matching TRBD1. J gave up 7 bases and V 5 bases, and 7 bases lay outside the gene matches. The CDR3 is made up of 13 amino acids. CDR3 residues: CASSKTGRGGYTF. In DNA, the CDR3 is TGTGCCAGCAGTAAGACAGGGAGAGGTGGCTACACCTTC.

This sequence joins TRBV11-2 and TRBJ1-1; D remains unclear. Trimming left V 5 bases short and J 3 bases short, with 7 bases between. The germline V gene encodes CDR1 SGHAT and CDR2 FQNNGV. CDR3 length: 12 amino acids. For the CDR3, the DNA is TGTGCCAGCAGCCCTTCCCACACTGAAGCTTTCTTT. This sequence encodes CASSPSHTEAFF.

CDR3 protein: CASSRQGQYSGANVLTF. Written as DNA, the CDR3 is TGTGCCAGCAGCCGACAGGGGCAATACTCTGGGGCCAACGTCCTGACTTTC. The chain uses TRBV5-5 and TRBJ2-6; 8 nucleotides match TRBD1. In germline, CDR1 is SGHKS, CDR2 YYEKEE (reference sequence). This CDR3 comprises 17 residues. V was clipped by 4 bases and J by 0 bases; unmatched bases: 6.

CDR3 DNA sequence: TGTGCCAGCAGCCTGGGACTAGCGGGGGAGCAGAACAATGAGCAGTTCTTC. Its protein product is CASSLGLAGEQNNEQFF. The gene calls are TRBV4-2 and TRBJ2-1, with 14 bases aligning to TRBD2. With V trimmed by 4 bases and J by 5 bases, 7 bases remained unmatched. The CDR3 is 17 amino acids. Per germline, CDR1 LGHNA and CDR2 YNFKEQ.

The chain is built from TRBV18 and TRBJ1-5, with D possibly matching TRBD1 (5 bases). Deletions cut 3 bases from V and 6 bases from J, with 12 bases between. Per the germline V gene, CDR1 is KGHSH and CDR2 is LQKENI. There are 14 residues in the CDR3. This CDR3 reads CASSPRQGFQPQHF. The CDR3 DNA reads TGTGCCAGCTCACCGCGGCAGGGATTTCAGCCCCAGCATTTT.